The rows below give T cell receptor beta chains drawn from one sample of a study of shared clonotypes between healthy human individuals. Profiling relied on immunoSEQ multiplex PCR, and the TCRdb table lists in-frame clones only, not all of them. In the table there are roughly 300,000 clones, about nine tenths of which are singletons. The sample was memory CD8+ T cells sorted from blood. These receptors were collected from a young man in good health. CDR3s include the opening cysteine and the closing phenylalanine or tryptophan. A D gene is named only where the DNA matches it firmly. Some rows have no size entry. The others give once, few or many, or a class for an expanded clone.

cdr3_aa	cdr3_nt	j_call	d_call	v_call	clone_size
CASSLASLDTQYF	TGTGCCAGCAGCTTAGCGTCTCTGGATACGCAGTATTTT	TRBJ2-3	.	TRBV11-3	.
CASSSRPGEDTEAFF	TGTGCCAGCAGCTCACGCCCGGGAGAGGATACTGAAGCTTTCTTT	TRBJ1-1	.	TRBV7-9	.
CASSQDLGQERANSPLHF	TGCGCCAGCAGCCAAGATCTGGGACAGGAGAGGGCTAATTCACCCCTCCACTTT	TRBJ1-6	TRBD1	TRBV4-3	.
CASSYEYYDTQYF	TGTGCCAGCAGTTATGAGTATTACGATACGCAGTATTTT	TRBJ2-3	.	TRBV6-5	.
CASSSQGTETQYF	TGTGCCAGCAGCTCACAGGGGACAGAGACCCAGTACTTC	TRBJ2-5	TRBD1	TRBV7-3	.
CASSEPESYNEQFF	TGTGCCAGCAGTGAACCCGAATCCTACAATGAGCAGTTCTTC	TRBJ2-1	.	TRBV6-1	.
CASSYSGGDITYEQYF	TGTGCCAGCAGTTACTCCGGGGGCGATATTACCTACGAGCAGTACTTC	TRBJ2-7	.	TRBV6-5	.
CASSSSYNRGGYEQYF	TGTGCCAGCAGTTCCTCTTACAACAGGGGCGGTTACGAGCAGTACTTC	TRBJ2-7	TRBD1	TRBV27	.
CASSQQTGTSYNSPLHF	TGCGCCAGCAGCCAACAGACCGGGACGTCCTATAATTCACCCCTCCACTTT	TRBJ1-6	.	TRBV4-1	.
CASSLGQGAYNEQFF	TGTGCCAGCAGCTTAGGACAGGGGGCCTACAATGAGCAGTTCTTC	TRBJ2-1	TRBD1	TRBV7-8	.
CASSPFRGTTGELFF	TGTGCCAGCAGCCCCTTTCGAGGCACGACCGGGGAGCTGTTTTTT	TRBJ2-2	.	TRBV7-2	once
CASSQETSGPQETQYF	TGTGCCAGCAGCCAGGAGACTAGCGGACCTCAAGAGACCCAGTACTTC	TRBJ2-5	TRBD2	TRBV7-9	.
CASSEPGQGGDEQYF	TGTGCCAGCAGTGAACCGGGACAGGGAGGGGACGAGCAGTACTTC	TRBJ2-7	TRBD1	TRBV2	.
CARSERGRYGYTF	TGTGCCAGAAGCGAACGGGGAAGGTATGGCTACACCTTC	TRBJ1-2	.	TRBV5-3	.
CASSPGQARNQPQHF	TGTGCCAGCAGCCCAGGACAGGCTCGCAATCAGCCCCAGCATTTT	TRBJ1-5	TRBD1	TRBV27	.
CASIAGTSGYNEQFF	TGTGCCAGCATTGCTGGGACTAGCGGCTACAATGAGCAGTTCTTC	TRBJ2-1	TRBD2	TRBV27	.
CASSLGGRGAYEQYF	TGTGCCAGCAGCTTAGGCGGGCGGGGGGCCTACGAGCAGTACTTC	TRBJ2-7	TRBD2	TRBV13	.
CASRCKVRKTYGYTF	TGCGCCAGCCGTTGCAAGGTTCGAAAGACCTATGGCTACACCTTC	TRBJ1-2	.	TRBV5-1	.
CASSKMTPLNNSPLHF	TGTGCCAGCAGCAAAATGACACCGCTCAATAATTCACCCCTCCACTTT	TRBJ1-6	.	TRBV21-1	.
CASSDVVGSPLHF	TGTGCCAGCAGTGATGTTGTGGGTTCACCCCTCCACTTT	TRBJ1-6	.	TRBV25-1	.
CASSYVGSYEQYF	TGTGCCAGCAGTTACGTGGGGTCCTACGAGCAGTACTTC	TRBJ2-7	.	TRBV6-5	.
CASNDPAQPEAFF	TGTGCCAGCAACGACCCGGCCCAACCTGAAGCTTTCTTT	TRBJ1-1	.	TRBV7-9	many
CSVEGRGDYGYTF	TGCAGCGTTGAAGGCAGGGGGGACTATGGCTACACCTTC	TRBJ1-2	TRBD1	TRBV29-1	.
CATLASGESSYEQYF	TGTGCCACCCTCGCTAGCGGGGAGAGCTCCTACGAGCAGTACTTC	TRBJ2-7	TRBD2	TRBV6-6	.
CASGFSASYEQYF	TGTGCCAGCGGATTTAGTGCTTCCTACGAGCAGTACTTC	TRBJ2-7	.	TRBV11-2	once
CASSESGGGNLDTQYF	TGTGCCAGCAGTGAATCTGGCGGGGGGAATCTAGATACGCAGTATTTT	TRBJ2-3	TRBD2	TRBV6-1	once
CASSPDRGRGNEQFF	TGTGCCAGCAGTCCCGACAGGGGGAGAGGTAATGAGCAGTTCTTC	TRBJ2-1	TRBD1	TRBV6-5	.
CASGTWDRGVSYRADTQYF	TGTGCCAGCGGGACCTGGGACAGGGGGGTTTCGTATCGCGCAGATACGCAGTATTTT	TRBJ2-3	TRBD1	TRBV28	.
CASSSRVPGANVLTF	TGTGCCAGCAGCTCCAGGGTACCCGGGGCCAACGTCCTGACTTTC	TRBJ2-6	.	TRBV7-9	.
CASSDSQGGTGELFF	TGTGCCAGCAGTGACTCACAGGGAGGCACCGGGGAGCTGTTTTTT	TRBJ2-2	.	TRBV6-4	.
CASSLSAGNTGELFF	TGTGCCAGCAGTTTATCGGCAGGAAACACCGGGGAGCTGTTTTTT	TRBJ2-2	.	TRBV27	.
CASSEGQGTTEAFF	TGTGCCAGCAGTGAAGGACAGGGGACCACTGAAGCTTTCTTT	TRBJ1-1	TRBD1	TRBV27	.